A selection of T cell receptor beta chains follows, all from one sample in a study of blood T cell repertoires in COVID-19. Sequencing was performed with immunoSEQ multiplex PCR; in TCRdb, only in-frame clones are kept and a portion is missing. The repertoire includes roughly 150,000 clones, approximately 90% of them detected once, and 2% to 3% sits in the top ten. The sequenced material came from peripheral blood. The receptors derive from a man between 18 and 29 years old with acute or convalescent COVID-19. The CDR3 runs from the conserved cysteine through the conserved F or W. The order of the fields is D gene, clone size, V gene, J gene, CDR3 DNA, CDR3 protein. D genes are given only for firm matches. Clone size, where shown, is once, few, many, or a class for clones that have expanded.

D: NA
size: NA
V: TRBV5-1
J: TRBJ1-3
DNA: TGCGCCAGCAGCTTAGACAGCTCTGGAAACACCATATATTTT
CDR3: CASSLDSSGNTIYF

D: NA
size: once
V: TRBV5-1
J: TRBJ2-3
DNA: TGCGCCAGCAGCTTGGCCGGTGAAGATACGCAGTATTTT
CDR3: CASSLAGEDTQYF

D: TRBD1
size: NA
V: TRBV5-1
J: TRBJ1-6
DNA: TGCGCCAGCAGCTTGTGGGGGACAGGTACATTAAATTCACCCCTCCACTTT
CDR3: CASSLWGTGTLNSPLHF

D: NA
size: NA
V: TRBV20-1
J: TRBJ2-1
DNA: TGCAGTGCTAGGAGTCATGAGCAGTTCTTC
CDR3: CSARSHEQFF

D: NA
size: NA
V: TRBV24-1
J: TRBJ2-2
DNA: TGTGCCACCAGTGCCAGGGCCGGGGAGCTGTTTTTT
CDR3: CATSARAGELFF

D: TRBD2
size: once
V: TRBV11-2
J: TRBJ2-7
DNA: TGTGCCAGCAGCTTAGATTGGGCAGCGGGGGGCTACGAGCAGTACTTC
CDR3: CASSLDWAAGGYEQYF

D: NA
size: NA
V: TRBV25-1
J: TRBJ1-5
DNA: TGTGCCAGCAGTGACCCCGGGACAATGGATCAGCCCCAGCATTTT
CDR3: CASSDPGTMDQPQHF

D: TRBD1
size: NA
V: TRBV19
J: TRBJ2-7
DNA: TGTGCCAGTAGTGACCCGGGACAGGGGTCCTACGAGCAGTACTTC
CDR3: CASSDPGQGSYEQYF

D: TRBD2
size: NA
V: TRBV6-5
J: TRBJ2-7
DNA: TGTGCCAGCAGTACGTATGGACTAGCGGGAGGCGAGCAGTACTTC
CDR3: CASSTYGLAGGEQYF

D: NA
size: NA
V: TRBV3-1/TRBV3-2
J: TRBJ2-7
DNA: TGTGCCAGCACGGCAGGGGACGAGCAGTACTTC
CDR3: CASTAGDEQYF

D: TRBD1
size: NA
V: TRBV5-4
J: TRBJ1-3
DNA: TGTGCCAGCAGCATACAGGGGTTAGGCTCTGGAAACACCATATATTTT
CDR3: CASSIQGLGSGNTIYF

D: TRBD1
size: once
V: TRBV7-6
J: TRBJ1-1
DNA: TGTGCCAGCAGCTTGGAAGTAACAGGGGCGAACTTGGAAGCTTTCTTT
CDR3: CASSLEVTGANLEAFF

D: TRBD2
size: NA
V: TRBV5-1
J: TRBJ2-7
DNA: TGCGCCAGCACCCCGGGGGGTTACGAGCAGTACTTC
CDR3: CASTPGGYEQYF

D: NA
size: NA
V: TRBV20-1
J: TRBJ1-4
DNA: TGCAGTGCTAGTAGGGGGGGGGCTAATGAAAAACTGTTTTTT
CDR3: CSASRGGANEKLFF

D: TRBD2
size: once
V: TRBV27
J: TRBJ2-1
DNA: TGTGCCAGCAGCCGCTCCCACGGACTAGCGGGATTCGGGATTTCCTACAATGAGCAGTTCTTC
CDR3: CASSRSHGLAGFGISYNEQFF

D: TRBD1
size: NA
V: TRBV18
J: TRBJ2-7
DNA: TGTGCCAGCTCACTTCCCGGGACAGACGAGCAGTACTTC
CDR3: CASSLPGTDEQYF

D: TRBD1
size: NA
V: TRBV18
J: TRBJ1-5
DNA: TGTGCCAGCTCACCATGGGACAGAGATCAGCCCCAGCATTTT
CDR3: CASSPWDRDQPQHF

D: NA
size: NA
V: TRBV5-1
J: TRBJ2-7
DNA: TGCGCCAGCAGCCGTGACCCAACGGGCGAGCAGTACTTC
CDR3: CASSRDPTGEQYF

D: TRBD1
size: NA
V: TRBV25-1
J: TRBJ1-2
DNA: TGTGCCAGCAGGGGGACAGGGGGCATGGATGGCTACACCTTC
CDR3: CASRGTGGMDGYTF

D: TRBD1
size: NA
V: TRBV19
J: TRBJ1-1
DNA: TGTGCCAGTAGTATAGACAGGGGGCGCGATCTCCCTGAAGCTTTCTTT
CDR3: CASSIDRGRDLPEAFF

D: NA
size: NA
V: TRBV4-1
J: TRBJ2-5
DNA: TGCGCCAGCAGCCAGAATCAGGAGACCCAGTACTTC
CDR3: CASSQNQETQYF

D: NA
size: NA
V: TRBV7-2
J: TRBJ1-1
DNA: TGTGCCAGCAGCTTAGACAGTAACACTGAAGCTTTCTTT
CDR3: CASSLDSNTEAFF

D: NA
size: NA
V: TRBV5-1
J: TRBJ2-7
DNA: TGCGCCAGCAGCTCGAGACAGGGCACACTAGCGGACAGCTCCTACGAGCAGTACTTC
CDR3: CASSSRQGTLADSSYEQYF

D: NA
size: NA
V: TRBV30
J: TRBJ1-1
DNA: TGTGCCTGGAGTGTATTTCAGGACACTGAAGCTTTCTTT
CDR3: CAWSVFQDTEAFF

D: TRBD2
size: few
V: TRBV4-1
J: TRBJ2-7
DNA: TGCGCCAGCAGCCAAGAAAAGAAAAGGGAATTCGGGACTAGCCTCTACGAGCAGTACTTC
CDR3: CASSQEKKREFGTSLYEQYF

D: NA
size: NA
V: TRBV5-1
J: TRBJ2-5
DNA: TGCGCCAGCAGGGTCGGGACTGAAGAGACCCAGTACTTC
CDR3: CASRVGTEETQYF

D: TRBD2
size: NA
V: TRBV5-1
J: TRBJ2-1
DNA: TGCGCCAGCAGCTCCCCGGGGAGGGATGAGCAGTTCTTC
CDR3: CASSSPGRDEQFF

D: TRBD2
size: NA
V: TRBV5-6
J: TRBJ2-3
DNA: TGTGCCAGCAGCCTCGGGACTAGCGGGGGAGGTGGCACAGATACGCAGTATTTT
CDR3: CASSLGTSGGGGTDTQYF

D: TRBD2
size: NA
V: TRBV11-2
J: TRBJ2-1
DNA: TGTGCCAGCAGCTTAGGAAGGTTAGCGGGGGGCAATGAGCAGTTCTTC
CDR3: CASSLGRLAGGNEQFF

D: NA
size: NA
V: TRBV2
J: TRBJ1-1
DNA: TGTGCCAGCAGTGAAGACAACCTGAACACTGAAGCTTTCTTT
CDR3: CASSEDNLNTEAFF

D: NA
size: NA
V: TRBV24-1
J: TRBJ2-5
DNA: TGTGCCACCAGTGATTCTCGAGGGTACCAAGAGACCCAGTACTTC
CDR3: CATSDSRGYQETQYF

D: TRBD1
size: NA
V: TRBV19
J: TRBJ1-4
DNA: TGTGCCAGTAGTCCCCGGACAGGGGGGGTAAATGAAAAACTGTTTTTT
CDR3: CASSPRTGGVNEKLFF

D: TRBD2
size: NA
V: TRBV5-6
J: TRBJ2-2
DNA: TGTGCCAGCAGCTTGGGGGAGGGCTTTTACACCGGGGAGCTGTTTTTT
CDR3: CASSLGEGFYTGELFF

D: TRBD1
size: NA
V: TRBV9
J: TRBJ1-5
DNA: TGTGCCAGCAGCCCTACAGGGGGCAGTCAGCCCCAGCATTTT
CDR3: CASSPTGGSQPQHF

D: TRBD2
size: NA
V: TRBV5-4
J: TRBJ2-1
DNA: TGTGCCGACCATCTAGCGGGAGTGGTAAATGAGCAGTTCTTC
CDR3: CADHLAGVVNEQFF